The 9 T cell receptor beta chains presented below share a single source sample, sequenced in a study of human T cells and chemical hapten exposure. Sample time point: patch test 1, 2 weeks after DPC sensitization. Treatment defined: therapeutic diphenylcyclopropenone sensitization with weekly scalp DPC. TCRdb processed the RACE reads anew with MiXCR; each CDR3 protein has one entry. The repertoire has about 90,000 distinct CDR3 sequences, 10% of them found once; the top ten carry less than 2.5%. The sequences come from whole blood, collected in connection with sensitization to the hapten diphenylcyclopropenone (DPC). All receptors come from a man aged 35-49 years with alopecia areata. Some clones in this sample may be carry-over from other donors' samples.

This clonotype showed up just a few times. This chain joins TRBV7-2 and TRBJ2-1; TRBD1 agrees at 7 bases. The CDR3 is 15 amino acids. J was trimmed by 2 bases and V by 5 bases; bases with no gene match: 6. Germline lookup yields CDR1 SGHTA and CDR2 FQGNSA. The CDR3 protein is CASSQRQGTYNEQFF. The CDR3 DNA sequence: TGTGCCAGCAGCCAACGACAGGGCACCTACAATGAGCAGTTCTTC.

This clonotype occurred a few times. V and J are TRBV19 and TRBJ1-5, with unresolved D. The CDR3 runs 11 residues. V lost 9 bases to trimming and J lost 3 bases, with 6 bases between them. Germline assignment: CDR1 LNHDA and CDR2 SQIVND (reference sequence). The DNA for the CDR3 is TGTGCCAGACCAGTCAATCAGCCCCAGCATTTT. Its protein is CARPVNQPQHF.

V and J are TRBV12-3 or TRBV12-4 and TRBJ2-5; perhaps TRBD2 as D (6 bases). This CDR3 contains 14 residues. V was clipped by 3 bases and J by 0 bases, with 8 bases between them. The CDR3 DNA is TGTGCCAGCAGTTTCGGCGGGAACCAAGAGACCCAGTACTTC. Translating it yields CASSFGGNQETQYF.

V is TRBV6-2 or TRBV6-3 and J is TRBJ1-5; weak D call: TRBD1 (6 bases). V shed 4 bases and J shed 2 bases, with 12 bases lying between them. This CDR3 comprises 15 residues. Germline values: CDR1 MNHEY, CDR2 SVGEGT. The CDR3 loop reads CASSSRGRGNQPQHF. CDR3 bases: TGTGCCAGCAGTTCCCGGGGGCGCGGCAATCAGCCCCAGCATTTT.

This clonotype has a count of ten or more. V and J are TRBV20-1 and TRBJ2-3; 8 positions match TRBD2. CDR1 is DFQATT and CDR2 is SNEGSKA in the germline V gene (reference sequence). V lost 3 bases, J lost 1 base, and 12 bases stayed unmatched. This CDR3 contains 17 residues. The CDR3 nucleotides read TGCAGTGCTAGGGCCCAGTTAGCGGGACTCGGCACAGATACGCAGTATTTT. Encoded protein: CSARAQLAGLGTDTQYF.

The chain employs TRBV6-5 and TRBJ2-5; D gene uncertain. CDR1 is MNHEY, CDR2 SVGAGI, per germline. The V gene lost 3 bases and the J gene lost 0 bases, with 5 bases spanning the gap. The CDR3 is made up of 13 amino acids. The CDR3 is CASSYFHQETQYF. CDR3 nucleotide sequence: TGTGCCAGCAGTTATTTCCACCAAGAGACCCAGTACTTC.

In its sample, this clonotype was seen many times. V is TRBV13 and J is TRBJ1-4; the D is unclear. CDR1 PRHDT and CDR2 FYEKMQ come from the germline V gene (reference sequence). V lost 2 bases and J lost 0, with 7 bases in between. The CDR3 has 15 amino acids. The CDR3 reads CASSLRRTTNEKLFF. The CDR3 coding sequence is TGTGCCAGCAGCTTAAGGAGAACAACTAATGAAAAACTGTTTTTT.

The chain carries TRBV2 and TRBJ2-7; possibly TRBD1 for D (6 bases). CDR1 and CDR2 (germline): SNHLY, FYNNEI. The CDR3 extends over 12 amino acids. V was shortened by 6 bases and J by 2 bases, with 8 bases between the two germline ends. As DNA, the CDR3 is TGTGCCAGCAGGAGGGACACCTACGAGCAGTACGTC. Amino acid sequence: CASRRDTYEQYV.

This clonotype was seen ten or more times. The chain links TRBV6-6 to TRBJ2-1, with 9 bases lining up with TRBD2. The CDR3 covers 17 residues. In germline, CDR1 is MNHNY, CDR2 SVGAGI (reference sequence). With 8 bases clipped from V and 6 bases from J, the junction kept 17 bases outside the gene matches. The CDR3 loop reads CASRLPGLAGPSNEQFF. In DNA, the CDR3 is TGTGCCAGCCGACTTCCGGGGCTAGCGGGACCTTCCAATGAGCAGTTCTTC.